The clone carrying this TCR beta chain was counted ten times or more. Its target is not known. Quantitative 5'-RACE with molecular barcodes was used to make the TCR beta libraries. TCRdb itself ran the 5' RACE reads through MiXCR, one entry per CDR3 protein. This table has about 330,000 distinct CDR3 sequences, roughly 8% appearing once. This specimen belongs to a study of CD8 T cells in ankylosing spondylitis. This CDR3 is built from 12 residues. The V end lost 3 bases, the J end lost 5 bases, and 8 bases lay between the germline ends. General study findings and limits: Earlier reports found some motif variants in synovial fluid and blood in reactive arthritis. It was reported that disease-linked clones were significantly enriched in matched ankylosing spondylitis synovial fluid. Clones linked to the disease showed a CD8+ phenotype. They occurred at relatively low frequencies in peripheral blood. A TCR beta motif of under 10 highly homologous variants seemed to mark ankylosing spondylitis blood.

Input material: blood, either unsorted or a sorted T cell fraction (not recorded which). The sequence was collected from a male donor with ankylosing spondylitis. This chain links TRBV12-3 or TRBV12-4 with TRBJ2-7; D ambiguous. The CDR3 protein is CASSFRSHEQYF. The CDR3 DNA follows: TGTGCCAGCAGTTTTCGGAGTCACGAGCAGTACTTC.